These T cell receptor beta chains were read from a single sample in a study of blood T cell repertoires in COVID-19. Method: immunoSEQ multiplex PCR; TCRdb's copy keeps in-frame clones and lacks some. The sample lists under 75,000 clones, around 89% occurring once. Material: peripheral blood. These TCRs come from a man aged 60 to 69 with active COVID-19. CDR3s include the opening cysteine and the closing phenylalanine or tryptophan. A D gene is named only where the DNA matches it firmly. Rows may omit the clone size; those that give it use once, few, many or a size class.

j_call clone_size v_call d_call cdr3_nt cdr3_aa
TRBJ2-1 - TRBV5-1 TRBD2 TGCGCCAGCAGCTTGGAGCTAGCGGGAGGGCCTGGGAATGAGCAGTTCTTC CASSLELAGGPGNEQFF
TRBJ2-7 - TRBV9 TRBD2 TGTGCCAGCAGCGTAGTCGTAGCGGGACTAGCTTCGTACGAGCAGTACTTC CASSVVVAGLASYEQYF
TRBJ2-3 - TRBV27 TRBD2 TGTGCCAGCAAACCGGGACTAGCGGGGGATACGCAGTATTTT CASKPGLAGDTQYF
TRBJ1-4 few TRBV18 TRBD1 TGTGCCAGCTCACGCTCAGGGGGATCTAATGAAAAACTGTTTTTT CASSRSGGSNEKLFF
TRBJ2-7 - TRBV5-1 - TGCGCCAGCAGCCTGGTAGCGGCAGATTACGAGCAGTACTTC CASSLVAADYEQYF
TRBJ1-6 - TRBV10-3 TRBD1 TGTGCCATCAGTCCGGGACAGGGGAATTCACCCCTCCACTTT CAISPGQGNSPLHF
TRBJ2-7 - TRBV2 TRBD2 TGTGCCAGCAGTGTGAAGACTAGCGGGGGATCCTACGAGCAGTACTTC CASSVKTSGGSYEQYF
TRBJ1-3 - TRBV3-1/TRBV3-2 - TGTGCCAGCAGCCCCCGAGTGAGCTCTGGAAACACCATATATTTT CASSPRVSSGNTIYF
TRBJ2-3 - TRBV6-2/TRBV6-3 TRBD2 TGTGCCAGCAGCCGAGGACTAGCGGACACAGATACGCAGTATTTT CASSRGLADTDTQYF
TRBJ1-1 - TRBV5-1 - TGCGCCAGCAGCTTGCGGTGGAACACTGAAGCTTTCTTT CASSLRWNTEAFF
TRBJ2-7 once TRBV3-1/TRBV3-2 TRBD1 TGTGCCAGCAGCCTAAGTTGGGACAGAGGCTCCTACGAGCAGTACTTC CASSLSWDRGSYEQYF
TRBJ2-1 - TRBV19 TRBD2 TGTGCCAGTAGTATATGGGCTAGCGGCAATGAGCAGTTCTTC CASSIWASGNEQFF
TRBJ2-5 - TRBV11-2 TRBD1 TGTGCCAGCAGAACCGGGACAGGGGGAATAGAGACCCAGTACTTC CASRTGTGGIETQYF
TRBJ2-5 - TRBV18 TRBD2 TGTGCCAGCTCATGGGGACTAGCGGAACAAGAGACCCAGTACTTC CASSWGLAEQETQYF
TRBJ1-1 - TRBV6-5 TRBD1 TGTGCCAGCAGTTCCAACTTGCTGACAGGGTTGCCTGAAGCTTTCTTT CASSSNLLTGLPEAFF
TRBJ1-2 - TRBV10-3 TRBD1 TGTGCCAGTACGGGACAGAAGGACTATGGCTACACCTTC CASTGQKDYGYTF
TRBJ1-2 - TRBV25-1 TRBD1 TGTGCCAGCAGTGGATTCGACAGGGATGGCTACACCTTC CASSGFDRDGYTF
TRBJ2-1 - TRBV5-4 TRBD1 TGTGCCAGCAGCCCGACAGGGGGCGCGATTGTCAATGAGCAGTTCTTC CASSPTGGAIVNEQFF
TRBJ1-4 - TRBV5-1 - TGCGCCAGCACCCCCGCTGGGCAGCCTGGGGAAAAACTGTTTTTT CASTPAGQPGEKLFF
TRBJ2-7 - TRBV30 TRBD2 TGTGCCTGGAGCGTTAGCGGGGGGCACGAGCAGTACTTC CAWSVSGGHEQYF
TRBJ1-2 - TRBV2 TRBD1 TGTGCCAGCAGTGAAGAAAGGAGGTACAGGGGAAGCTATGGCTACACCTTC CASSEERRYRGSYGYTF
TRBJ2-5 - TRBV15 - TGTGCCAGCCGACTAGGGGAGACCCAGTACTTC CASRLGETQYF
TRBJ2-7 - TRBV27 - TGTGCCAGCAGCCCTGGAGTGCAGTACTACGAGCAGTACTTC CASSPGVQYYEQYF
TRBJ2-7 - TRBV6-1 - TGTGCCAGCAGTGAGTACAGTTACGAGCAGTACTTC CASSEYSYEQYF